The 9 T cell receptor beta chains listed next were all sequenced from one sample in a study of human T cells and chemical hapten exposure. TCRdb re-derived calls from the RACE reads in MiXCR, one entry per CDR3 protein. The sample lists 38,000 or so distinct CDR3 sequences, 6% to 9.5% occurring once. Time point specified: pre-sensitization, week 0. Treatment given: therapeutic diphenylcyclopropenone sensitization with weekly scalp DPC. The material sequenced was whole blood, taken in connection with sensitization to the hapten diphenylcyclopropenone (DPC). The source of these receptors is a woman in her 50s with alopecia areata. Some clones in this sample may be carry-over from other donors' samples.

The sample holds a few counts of this clonotype. This chain links TRBV11-2 with TRBJ2-7, with 9 bases that match TRBD2. The ends lost 1 base at V and 4 bases at J; junction bases unmatched: 2. CDR1 and CDR2 (germline): SGHAT, FQNNGV. The CDR3 contains 14 residues. This CDR3 is CASSLVAGVYEQYF. Here the CDR3 DNA reads TGTGCCAGCAGCTTAGTAGCGGGAGTGTACGAGCAGTACTTC.

In its sample, this clonotype was seen a few times. The chain links TRBV19 to TRBJ2-7; 8 bases are a match to TRBD2. Germline V gene data show CDR1 as LNHDA and CDR2 as SQIVND (reference sequence). The CDR3 sequence is 14 residues long. With 7 bases clipped from V and 2 bases from J, the junction kept 7 bases outside the gene matches. DNA for the CDR3: TGTGCCAGTAAACCGGCGGGGGGCACCTACGAGCAGTACTTC. Its protein is CASKPAGGTYEQYF.

The chain has TRBV7-2 and TRBJ1-5; no clear D gene. Between the trimmed V and J ends, which lost 1 base and 4 bases, there was a span of 11 bases. The CDR3 is made up of 15 amino acids. CDR1 and CDR2 from the germline V gene are SGHTA and FQGNSA. The chain's CDR3 is CASSLDVGTNQPQHF. The DNA of the CDR3 is TGTGCCAGCAGCTTAGATGTGGGCACGAATCAGCCCCAGCATTTT. Complete variable domain (other parts from reference TRBV7-2 and TRBJ1-5): GAGVSQSPSNKVTEKGKDVELRCDPISGHTALYWYRQSLGQGLEFLIYFQGNSAPDKSGLPSDRFSAERTGGSVSTLTIQRTQQEDSAVYLCASSLDVGTNQPQHFGDGTRLSIL.

About this clonotype itself: A much bigger clone sits one base away, suggesting this may be a read error. V is TRBV6-6 and J is TRBJ1-5; D call uncertain. The CDR3 covers 12 residues. Germline-derived CDR1 and CDR2 are MNHNY and SVGAGI (reference sequence). CDR3 sequence reads: CVSSSGQQPQHF. DNA of the CDR3: TGTGTCAGCAGCAGTGGGCAGCAGCCCCAGCATTTT.

This clonotype was seen many times. This sequence joins TRBV6-2 or TRBV6-3 and TRBJ2-2; D is ambiguous. The CDR3 covers 16 residues. V was clipped by 2 bases and J by 6 bases, with 16 bases between them. Looked up from germline, CDR1 is MNHEY and CDR2 is SVGEGT. In nucleotides, the CDR3 is TGTGCCAGCAGTTACGGGGTAGCAATCCTACCCGGGGAGCTGTTTTTT. It encodes CASSYGVAILPGELFF.

This clonotype occurred many times. The V call is TRBV11-2, the J call TRBJ2-3; no reliable D call. The germline V gene has CDR1 SGHAT and CDR2 FQNNGV. The CDR3 sequence is 14 residues long. V lost 0 bases to trimming and J lost 4 bases, with 8 bases between them. Here the CDR3 reads CASSLEPAADTQYF. Written as DNA, the CDR3 is TGTGCCAGCAGCTTAGAGCCAGCAGCAGATACGCAGTATTTT.

In this sample, this clonotype turned up many times. The V gene is TRBV20-1, the J gene TRBJ1-6; no reliable D call. Trimming cost V 0 bases and J 14 bases, with 17 bases left between them. The CDR3 is 14 amino acids. The germline V gene encodes CDR1 DFQATT and CDR2 SNEGSKA (reference sequence). CDR3 DNA sequence: TGCAGTGCTAGAGATCCGCAGGCGTTATCCACCCTCCACTTT. Encoded protein: CSARDPQALSTLHF.

J is TRBJ2-7 and V is TRBV12-3 or TRBV12-4; D possibly corresponds to TRBD2 (7 bases). The CDR3 totals 17 residues. V lost 5 bases and J lost 6, with 26 bases in between. CDR3 region: CASSPSLAGGAGREQYF. CDR3 DNA sequence: TGTGCCAGCAGTCCGTCCCTAGCTGGGGGGGCAGGGCGCGAGCAGTACTTC.

This clonotype has just a few counts. The rearrangement uses TRBV6-1 and TRBJ2-1; the D gene is possibly TRBD2 (5 bases). CDR3 length equals 14 residues. CDR1 and CDR2 from the germline V gene are MNHNS and SASEGT. V dropped 2 bases and J dropped 8 bases, with 13 bases sitting between them. The CDR3 region has the DNA TGTGCCAGCAGTGAAAGGTGGTCCGGGGATGAGCAGTTCTTC. It translates to CASSERWSGDEQFF.